A single sample gave rise to the 30 T cell receptor beta chains below, sequenced in a study of blood T cell repertoires in COVID-19. The repertoire was sequenced with immunoSEQ multiplex PCR; TCRdb's copy has only in-frame clones and lacks some. Of about 190,000 clones detected, approximately 84% appear once; the ten largest clones hold 3.2%. What was sequenced was PBMCs or T cells enriched from blood (not recorded which). These receptors were taken from a woman aged 25 to 39 who had recovered from COVID-19.

The rearrangement joins TRBV5-1 to TRBJ2-1, with D perhaps matching TRBD2 (6 bases). The V and J ends lost 4 bases and 2 bases respectively, with 10 bases between them. Germline V gene sequence: CDR1 SGHRS, CDR2 YFSETQ. This CDR3 comprises 14 residues. Here the CDR3 DNA reads TGCGCCAGCAGCCCGCCGGGGGCCTACAATGAGCAGTTCTTC. This codes for CASSPPGAYNEQFF.

The V gene is TRBV28, the J gene TRBJ1-4; 7 bases match TRBD1. Germline lookup yields CDR1 MDHEN and CDR2 SYDVKM. V was pared by 6 bases and J by 3 bases, with 7 bases of the junction left unmatched. The CDR3 sequence is 15 residues long. Here the CDR3 DNA reads TGTGCCAGCAGCCGTAACGACAGGGCTAATGAAAAACTGTTTTTT. Protein sequence: CASSRNDRANEKLFF.

CDR3 residues: CASSSGTVNSPLHF. The CDR3 coding sequence is TGTGCCAGTAGTTCCGGGACAGTGAATTCACCCCTCCACTTT. V usage is TRBV19 and J usage is TRBJ1-6; 7 bases map to TRBD1. The CDR3 is made up of 14 amino acids. V lost 5 bases and J lost 7; bases outside the gene matches: 5. Germline V gene sequence: CDR1 LNHDA, CDR2 SQIVND (reference sequence).

The chain couples TRBV7-9 to TRBJ2-1, with 13 bases matching TRBD2. The V and J ends lost 5 bases and 8 bases, in that order; junction bases with no gene match: 3. In germline, CDR1 is SEHNR, CDR2 FQNEAQ (reference sequence). The CDR3 consists of 14 residues. Written as DNA, the CDR3 is TGTGCCAGCAGCCGAGGACTAGCGGGAGATGAGCAGTTCTTC. Its translation is CASSRGLAGDEQFF.

This chain uses TRBV7-2 with TRBJ1-5; maybe TRBD1 (6 bases). CDR1 and CDR2 from the germline V gene are SGHTA and FQGNSA. Trimming took off 6 bases at V and 5 bases at J, with 14 bases between the two ends. The CDR3 spans 14 residues. The CDR3 bases are TGTGCCAGCAGTCCAAGGGGGTCGGATCAGCCCCAGCATTTT. Protein: CASSPRGSDQPQHF.

The chain has TRBV5-4 and TRBJ2-1, with TRBD1 matching 7 bases. The germline CDR1 and CDR2 sequences are SGHNT and YYREEE (reference sequence). The CDR3 consists of 16 residues. Trimming removed 4 bases from V and 9 bases from J; junction bases left unmatched: 16. The CDR3 reads CASSTRQGASWFEQFF. The CDR3 DNA is TGTGCCAGCAGCACTCGACAGGGAGCGTCATGGTTTGAGCAGTTCTTC.

The chain employs TRBV27 and TRBJ2-7; TRBD2 matches at 12 bases. Trimming removed 0 bases from V and 4 bases from J; junction bases left unmatched: 4. This CDR3 has 16 amino acids. From germline, CDR1 is MNHEY and CDR2 SMNVEV (reference sequence). In nucleotides, the CDR3 is TGTGCCAGCAGTTTATCCCTTGGACTAGCGGGGTACGAGCAGTACGTC. Translation gives CASSLSLGLAGYEQYV.

CDR3 amino acids: CASSHLANEGETQYF. The CDR3 DNA follows: TGTGCCAGCAGCCACCTAGCAAACGAGGGAGAGACCCAGTACTTC. The V call is TRBV3-1 (or the pseudogene TRBV3-2), the J call TRBJ2-5, with D possibly TRBD2 on 5 matching bases. CDR3 length equals 15 residues. V lost 3 bases and J 4 bases, leaving 15 bases between the germline ends. The germline V gene has CDR1 LGHDT and CDR2 YNNKEL (reference sequence).

The rearrangement links TRBV15 to TRBJ2-6; 10 positions agree with TRBD2. The CDR3 sequence is 18 residues long. J lost 2 bases, V lost 3 bases, and 7 bases had no gene match. The germline V gene has CDR1 LNHNV and CDR2 YYDKDF (reference sequence). CDR3: CATSSPSGGSPGANVLTF. CDR3 nucleotide sequence: TGTGCCACCAGCAGCCCTAGCGGGGGATCGCCTGGGGCCAACGTCCTGACTTTC.

The chain links TRBV27 to TRBJ2-7; 11 nucleotides line up with TRBD1. Germline V gene sequence: CDR1 MNHEY, CDR2 SMNVEV (reference sequence). The CDR3 is 15 amino acids. After removal of 4 bases from V and 3 bases from J, the junction contained 5 bases not matched to a gene. DNA of the CDR3: TGTGCCAGCAGTTCCGGGACAGGGGGTTTCTACGAGCAGTACTTC. Its protein is CASSSGTGGFYEQYF.

This clone has a handful of counts. The chain joins TRBV6-5 to TRBJ2-3; TRBD2 might be the D (7 bases). The V end was cut by 10 bases, the J end by 2 bases, with 19 bases between. Germline V gene lookup returns CDR1 MNHEY and CDR2 SVGAGI. CDR3 length: 15 amino acids. In DNA, the CDR3 is TGTGCCACCCAGGGAGGGGGGCCCCTCACAGATACGCAGTATTTT. It specifies CATQGGGPLTDTQYF.

A single count supports this clone. The chain is built from TRBV18 and TRBJ1-5; 8 nucleotides line up with TRBD1. The V gene end was trimmed by 5 bases and the J gene end by 2 bases; junction bases not matched to a gene: 8. The germline V gene encodes CDR1 KGHSH and CDR2 LQKENI. The length of the CDR3 is 16 residues. CDR3 loop: CASSALGQGGNQPQHF. The CDR3 nucleotides are TGTGCCAGCTCAGCCCTAGGACAGGGCGGCAATCAGCCCCAGCATTTT.

The V and J genes are TRBV7-2 and TRBJ1-1; D gene ambiguous. There are 13 residues in the CDR3. Trimming removed 2 bases at V and 5 bases at J, with 9 bases between. In germline, CDR1 is SGHTA, CDR2 FQGNSA. This CDR3 reads CASSLHVVTEAFF. In DNA form, the CDR3 reads TGTGCCAGCAGCTTACACGTAGTTACTGAAGCTTTCTTT.

The chain combines TRBV7-8 with TRBJ1-1; 11 positions match TRBD1. J gave up 0 bases and V 5 bases, and 5 bases lay outside the gene matches. This CDR3 contains 16 residues. Germline V gene data show CDR1 as SGHVS and CDR2 as FQNEAQ. The CDR3 DNA follows: TGTGCCAGCAGCCCCGGACAGGGGGCCCTGAACACTGAAGCTTTCTTT. Protein: CASSPGQGALNTEAFF.

This clone came up a few times. This chain uses TRBV14 with TRBJ2-1; 8 nucleotides align to TRBD2. The germline V gene has CDR1 SGHDN and CDR2 FVKESK. J was trimmed by 4 bases and V by 1 base; bases with no gene match: 0. The CDR3 loop spans 14 amino acids. CDR3: CASSQAGGYNEQFF. The CDR3 nucleotides read TGTGCCAGCAGCCAAGCGGGGGGGTACAATGAGCAGTTCTTC.

The chain recombines TRBV27 with TRBJ1-5, with D possibly matching TRBD1 (5 bases). The CDR3 sequence is 14 residues long. CDR1 is MNHEY, CDR2 SMNVEV, per germline (reference sequence). Deletions cut 5 bases from V and 4 bases from J, with 12 bases between. CDR3 bases: TGTGCCAGCAGTCCGAGACAGAAGAATCAGCCCCAGCATTTT. Amino acid sequence: CASSPRQKNQPQHF.

The chain joins TRBV30 to TRBJ1-2; maybe TRBD1 (6 bases). The germline CDR1 and CDR2 sequences are GTSNPN and SVGIG (reference sequence). CDR3 length equals 12 residues. Trimming took off 3 bases at V and 8 bases at J, with 13 bases between the two ends. CDR3 sequence reads: CAWSHAQGGYTF. The CDR3, as DNA: TGTGCCTGGAGCCACGCACAGGGCGGCTACACCTTC.

The V call is TRBV19, the J call TRBJ2-6; 7 bases fit TRBD1. CDR1 is LNHDA and CDR2 is SQIVND in the germline V gene (reference sequence). The CDR3 loop spans 16 amino acids. V trimming: 10 bases; J trimming: 0 bases; junction bases outside the gene matches: 9. The CDR3 DNA reads TGTGCCACTGCACCGGGACAGATCTCTGGGGCCAACGTCCTGACTTTC. The encoded protein is CATAPGQISGANVLTF.

The sample holds one count of this clone. The rearrangement links TRBV5-4 to TRBJ1-1; tentative D call: TRBD1 (6 bases). From germline, CDR1 is SGHNT and CDR2 YYREEE (reference sequence). There are 14 residues in the CDR3. The V end was cut by 9 bases, the J end by 5 bases, with 20 bases between. The CDR3: CATHTTGFRTEAFF. In nucleotides, the CDR3 is TGTGCCACCCATACGACAGGTTTTCGGACTGAAGCTTTCTTT.

The rearrangement links TRBV7-8 to TRBJ2-7, with 7 positions matching TRBD2. The J segment lost 0 bases and the V segment lost 2 bases, leaving 13 bases of the junction unmatched. Germline CDR1 is SGHVS and CDR2 is FQNEAQ. The CDR3 totals 18 residues. CDR3 coding DNA: TGTGCCAGCAGCTTATATTGGGAGGGAACCACAAGCTCCTACGAGCAGTACTTC. The encoded protein is CASSLYWEGTTSSYEQYF.

The genes are TRBV11-2 and TRBJ1-4, with 10 bases aligning to TRBD1. The CDR3 runs 14 residues. J lost 4 bases, V lost 5 bases, and 1 base had no gene match. Germline CDR1 and CDR2: SGHAT and FQNNGV. The CDR3 DNA sequence: TGTGCCAGCAGCCGGGACAGGGGTAATGAAAAACTGTTTTTT. It codes for CASSRDRGNEKLFF. The variable domain in full, with the rest retrieved from reference TRBV11-2 and TRBJ1-4, is EAGVAQSPRYKIIEKRQSVAFWCNPISGHATLYWYQQILGQGPKLLIQFQNNGVVDDSQLPKDRFSAERLKGVDSTLKIQPAKLEDSAVYLCASSRDRGNEKLFFGSGTQLSVL.

To note about this clone: Other DNA sequences in the same sample also yield this CDR3. J is TRBJ2-7 and V is TRBV2; TRBD2 might be the D (6 bases). Germline V CDR1 and CDR2: SNHLY, FYNNEI. V was cut by 6 bases and J by 2 bases, with 11 bases left in between. This CDR3 comprises 13 residues. CDR3 sequence: CASREGLPYEQYF. As DNA, the CDR3 is TGTGCCAGCAGGGAGGGACTGCCCTACGAGCAGTACTTC.

For the CDR3, the DNA is TGCAGCGTAGGACAGTGGGGTCAGCCCCAGCATTTT. As protein: CSVGQWGQPQHF. The chain carries TRBV29-1 and TRBJ1-5; D is perhaps TRBD1 (6 bases). Trimming shortened V by 6 bases and J by 6 bases, and 12 bases separated the two germline ends. Germline CDR1 SQVTM, CDR2 ANQGSEA. CDR3 length: 12 amino acids.

The V gene is TRBV28, the J gene TRBJ1-1, with TRBD1 as a possible D gene (5 bases). Germline CDR1 is MDHEN and CDR2 is SYDVKM. Trimming took off 1 base at V and 4 bases at J, with 10 bases between the two ends. The CDR3 is 14 amino acids. DNA of the CDR3: TGTGCCAGCAGTTTATACCAGGGAGGCACTGAAGCTTTCTTT. Translation: CASSLYQGGTEAFF.

The chain carries TRBV5-5 and TRBJ1-5; 7 positions match TRBD1. V shed 2 bases, J shed 6 bases, and the junction held 8 bases outside the gene matches. The CDR3 length is 15 residues. Germline CDR1 reads SGHKS; CDR2 reads YYEKEE (reference sequence). CDR3 protein: CASSFSFQGVQPQHF. Written as DNA, the CDR3 is TGTGCCAGCAGCTTTTCTTTCCAGGGGGTTCAGCCCCAGCATTTT.

This sequence joins TRBV7-9 and TRBJ2-4; D uncertain. CDR3 length equals 16 residues. Germline V gene lookup returns CDR1 SEHNR and CDR2 FQNEAQ (reference sequence). Trimming took off 2 bases at V and 0 bases at J, with 11 bases between the two ends. The CDR3 DNA reads TGTGCCAGCAGCTTATCCCCCTCTATAGCCAAAAACATTCAGTACTTC. It translates to CASSLSPSIAKNIQYF.

The chain carries TRBV27 and TRBJ2-5, with 10 bases fitting TRBD1. CDR3 length: 15 residues. V trimming: 6 bases; J trimming: 3 bases; junction bases outside the gene matches: 7. Germline V lookup: CDR1 MNHEY, CDR2 SMNVEV (reference sequence). CDR3 coding DNA: TGTGCCAGCAGGAGACAGGGGGCGCTGGAAGAGACCCAGTACTTC. The encoded protein is CASRRQGALEETQYF.

This sequence joins TRBV24-1 and TRBJ1-4; 7 bases are a match to TRBD1. Germline CDR1 is KGHDR and CDR2 is SFDVKD. The CDR3 contains 15 residues. V shed 3 bases and J 4 bases; nucleotides not matched to a gene: 4. CDR3 DNA sequence: TGTGCCACCAGTGATGTGCAGGGGGATAATGAAAAACTGTTTTTT. Protein sequence: CATSDVQGDNEKLFF.

In nucleotides, the CDR3 is TGTGCCAGCAGCTTTCCGACAGGGGACACAGATACGCAGTATTTT. Translation: CASSFPTGDTDTQYF. The rearrangement uses TRBV11-2 and TRBJ2-3; TRBD1 aligns across 8 bases. Germline values: CDR1 SGHAT, CDR2 FQNNGV. This CDR3 has 15 residues. Losses at the gene ends were 3 bases for V and 2 bases for J; bases not matched to a gene: 4. The full variable domain, with the rest looked up from reference TRBV11-2 and TRBJ2-3, is EAGVAQSPRYKIIEKRQSVAFWCNPISGHATLYWYQQILGQGPKLLIQFQNNGVVDDSQLPKDRFSAERLKGVDSTLKIQPAKLEDSAVYLCASSFPTGDTDTQYFGPGTRLTVL.

This clone was observed once. V usage is TRBV9 and J usage is TRBJ1-1; 7 bases fit TRBD1. Germline V gene sequence: CDR1 SGDLS, CDR2 YYNGEE. This CDR3 has 15 residues. Trimming removed 1 base from V and 5 bases from J; junction bases left unmatched: 8. DNA for the CDR3: TGTGCCAGCAGCGTAATGACGACAGGGAGGACTGAAGCTTTCTTT. This translates into CASSVMTTGRTEAFF.